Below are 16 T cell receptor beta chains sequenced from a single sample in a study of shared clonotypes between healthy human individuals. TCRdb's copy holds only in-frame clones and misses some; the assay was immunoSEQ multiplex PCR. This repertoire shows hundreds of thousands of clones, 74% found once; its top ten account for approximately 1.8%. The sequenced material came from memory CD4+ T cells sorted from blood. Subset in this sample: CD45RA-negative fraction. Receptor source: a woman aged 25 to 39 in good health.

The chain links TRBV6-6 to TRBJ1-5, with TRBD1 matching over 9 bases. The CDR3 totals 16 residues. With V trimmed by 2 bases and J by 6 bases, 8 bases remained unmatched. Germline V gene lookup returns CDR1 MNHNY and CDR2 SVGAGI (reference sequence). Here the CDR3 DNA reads TGTGCCAGCAGTTACGGGACCGGACAGGGGCGTCAGCCCCAGCATTTT. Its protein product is CASSYGTGQGRQPQHF.

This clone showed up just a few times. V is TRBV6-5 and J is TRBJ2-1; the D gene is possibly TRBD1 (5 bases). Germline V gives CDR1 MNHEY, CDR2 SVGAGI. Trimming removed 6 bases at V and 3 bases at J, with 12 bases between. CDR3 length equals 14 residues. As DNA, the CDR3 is TGTGCCAGCAGAGTGGCAGGGCGCTACAATGAGCAGTTCTTC. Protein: CASRVAGRYNEQFF.

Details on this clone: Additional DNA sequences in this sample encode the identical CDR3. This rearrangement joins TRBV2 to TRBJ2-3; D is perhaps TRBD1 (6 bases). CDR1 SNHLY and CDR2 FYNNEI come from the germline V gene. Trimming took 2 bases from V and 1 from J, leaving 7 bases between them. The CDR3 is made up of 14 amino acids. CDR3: CASSERTGTDTQYF. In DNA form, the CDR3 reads TGTGCCAGCAGTGAAAGGACAGGCACAGATACGCAGTATTTT.

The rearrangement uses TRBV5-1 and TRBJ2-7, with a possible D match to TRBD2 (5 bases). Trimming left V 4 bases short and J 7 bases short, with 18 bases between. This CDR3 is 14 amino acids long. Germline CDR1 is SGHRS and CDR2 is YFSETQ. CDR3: CASSPDASGLEQYF. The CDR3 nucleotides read TGCGCCAGCAGCCCGGACGCCTCAGGACTTGAGCAGTACTTC.

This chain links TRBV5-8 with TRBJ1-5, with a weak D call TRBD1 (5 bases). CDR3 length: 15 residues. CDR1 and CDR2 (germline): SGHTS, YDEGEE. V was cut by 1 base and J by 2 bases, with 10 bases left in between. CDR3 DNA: TGTGCCAGCAGCTTGTCGGTACAGGGCAATCAGCCCCAGCATTTT. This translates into CASSLSVQGNQPQHF.

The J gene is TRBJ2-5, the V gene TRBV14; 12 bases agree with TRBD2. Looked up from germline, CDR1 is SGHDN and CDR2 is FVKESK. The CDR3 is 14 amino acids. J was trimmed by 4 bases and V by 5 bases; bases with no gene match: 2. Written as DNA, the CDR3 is TGTGCCAGCAGCTCGACTAGCGGGGGAGAGACCCAGTACTTC. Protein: CASSSTSGGETQYF.

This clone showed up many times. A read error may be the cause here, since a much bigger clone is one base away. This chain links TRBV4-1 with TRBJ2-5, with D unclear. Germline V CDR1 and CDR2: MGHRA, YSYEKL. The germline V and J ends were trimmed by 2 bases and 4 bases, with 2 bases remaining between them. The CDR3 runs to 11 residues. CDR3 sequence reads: CASSQRETQYF. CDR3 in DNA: TGCGCCAGCAGCCAACGAGAGACCCAGTACTTC.

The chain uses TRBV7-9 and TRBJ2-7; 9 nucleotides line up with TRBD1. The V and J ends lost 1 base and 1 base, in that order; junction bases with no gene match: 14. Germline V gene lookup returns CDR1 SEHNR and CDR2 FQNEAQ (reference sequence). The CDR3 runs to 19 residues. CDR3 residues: CASSLGTRDRVGKSYEQYF. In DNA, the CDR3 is TGTGCCAGCAGCTTAGGGACACGGGACAGGGTAGGAAAATCCTACGAGCAGTACTTC.

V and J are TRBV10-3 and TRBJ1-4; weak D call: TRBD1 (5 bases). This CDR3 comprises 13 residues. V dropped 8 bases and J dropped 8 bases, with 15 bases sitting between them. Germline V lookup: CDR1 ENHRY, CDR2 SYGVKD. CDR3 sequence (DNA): TGTGCCATCCGGGAGACAGAAAGCGAAAAACTGTTTTTT. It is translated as CAIRETESEKLFF.

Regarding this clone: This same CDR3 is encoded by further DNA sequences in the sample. CDR3 sequence (DNA): TGCGCCAGCAGTAAGAGCACAGATACGCAGTATTTT. Amino acids: CASSKSTDTQYF. V gene TRBV5-1 combines with J gene TRBJ2-3; no reliable D call. V lost 5 bases and J lost 0, with 4 bases in between. Germline V gene sequence: CDR1 SGHRS, CDR2 YFSETQ. The CDR3 spans 12 residues.

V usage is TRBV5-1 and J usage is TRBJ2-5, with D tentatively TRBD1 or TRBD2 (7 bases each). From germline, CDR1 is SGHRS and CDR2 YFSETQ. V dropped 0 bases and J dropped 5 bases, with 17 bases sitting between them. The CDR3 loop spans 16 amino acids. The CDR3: CASSLDPQGRVETQYF. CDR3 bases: TGCGCCAGCAGCTTGGACCCACAGGGGAGGGTCGAGACCCAGTACTTC.

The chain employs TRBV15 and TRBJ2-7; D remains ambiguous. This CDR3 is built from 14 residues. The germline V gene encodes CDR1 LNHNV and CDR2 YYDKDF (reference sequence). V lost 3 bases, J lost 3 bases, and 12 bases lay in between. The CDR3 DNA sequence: TGTGCCACCAGCAGCCAACCCCGGGTCTACGAGCAGTACTTC. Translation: CATSSQPRVYEQYF.

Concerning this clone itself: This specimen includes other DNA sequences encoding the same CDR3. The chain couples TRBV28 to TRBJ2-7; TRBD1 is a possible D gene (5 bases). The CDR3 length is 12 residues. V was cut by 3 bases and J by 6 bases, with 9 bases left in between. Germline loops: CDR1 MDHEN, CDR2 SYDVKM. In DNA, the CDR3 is TGTGCCAGCAGTTTGCAGGGTCGCGAGCAGTACTTC. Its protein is CASSLQGREQYF.

The CDR3 bases are TGTGCCAGCAGTGAATTTGGGCCGGAGGAAGCTTTCTTT. This sequence encodes CASSEFGPEEAFF. This rearrangement joins TRBV25-1 to TRBJ1-1; no clear D gene. The germline V gene encodes CDR1 MGHDK and CDR2 SYGVNS. This CDR3 comprises 13 residues. The V gene lost 1 base and the J gene lost 8 bases, with 11 bases spanning the gap.

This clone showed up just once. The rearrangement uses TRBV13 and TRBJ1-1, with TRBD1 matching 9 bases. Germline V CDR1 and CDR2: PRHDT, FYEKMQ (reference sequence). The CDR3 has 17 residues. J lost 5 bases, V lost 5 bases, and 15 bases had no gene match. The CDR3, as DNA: TGTGCCAGCAGCAGGGGGACATTCGGACAGGGGAAAACTGAAGCTTTCTTT. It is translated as CASSRGTFGQGKTEAFF.

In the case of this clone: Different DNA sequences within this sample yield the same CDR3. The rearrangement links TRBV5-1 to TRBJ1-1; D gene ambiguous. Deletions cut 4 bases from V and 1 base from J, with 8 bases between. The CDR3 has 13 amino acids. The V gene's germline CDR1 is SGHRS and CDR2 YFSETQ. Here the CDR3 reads CASSGRQNTEAFF. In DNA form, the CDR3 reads TGCGCCAGCAGCGGAAGACAGAACACTGAAGCTTTCTTT.